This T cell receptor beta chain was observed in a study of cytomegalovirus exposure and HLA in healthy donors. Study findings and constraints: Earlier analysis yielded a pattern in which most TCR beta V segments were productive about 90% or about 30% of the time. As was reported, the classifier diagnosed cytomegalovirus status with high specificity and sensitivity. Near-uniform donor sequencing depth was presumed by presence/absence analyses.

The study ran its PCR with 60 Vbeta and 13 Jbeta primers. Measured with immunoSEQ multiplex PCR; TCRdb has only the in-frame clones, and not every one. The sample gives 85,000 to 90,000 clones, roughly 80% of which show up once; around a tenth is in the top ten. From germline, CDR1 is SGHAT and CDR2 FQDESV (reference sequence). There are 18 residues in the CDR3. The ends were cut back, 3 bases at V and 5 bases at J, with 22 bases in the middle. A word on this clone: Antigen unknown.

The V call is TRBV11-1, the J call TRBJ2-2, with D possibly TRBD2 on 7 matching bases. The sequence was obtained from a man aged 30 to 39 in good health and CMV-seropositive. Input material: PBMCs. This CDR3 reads CASSFKSAGAAGTGELFF. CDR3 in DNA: TGTGCCAGCAGCTTTAAGAGCGCGGGGGCCGCTGGTACCGGGGAGCTGTTTTTT.